What follows is one T cell receptor beta chain and its context. Which antigen it targets is not known. These reads were obtained on an Illumina HiSeq 2000. TCR beta cDNA libraries were made by 5'RACE template switching that added a universal primer site and unique molecular identifiers. Priming for cDNA synthesis came from the TCR beta constant segment, and two successive PCR amplification steps followed. The paper's processing steps were these. Reads were demultiplexed and grouped by UMI with MIGEC, and clonotypes were assembled and quantified with MiTCR. To exclude erroneous sequences, only TCR cDNA sequences supported by at least two reads were retained. The tcR package was used for downstream repertoire analysis, and clonotypes were matched across fractions by CDR3 nucleotide sequence plus V segment. VDJmatch was used to annotate antigen specificity against VDJdb, with one amino acid substitution allowed in CDR3. Each entry corresponds to one CDR3 protein sequence from reads that TCRdb reprocessed, and DNA is not given. The V and J calls follow TCRdb's processing rather than the paper's. The sample's records list 150,000 to 180,000 distinct CDR3 sequences. The ten most abundant clones make up 37% of the sample.

The data are from a study of T cells expressing NK-cell markers (dated by TCRdb to 2019 to 2021). With regard to the full study: In sorted CD3+CD56+NKG2C+, CD3+CD56+NKG2C- and CD3+CD56-NKG2C+ T-cell subsets from several donors, TCR beta-chain repertoires were profiled. Seven of the eight sequenced donors were HCMV-seropositive and one was HCMV-seronegative. Illumina HiSeq 2000/2500, MiSeq or NextSeq was used to sequence libraries as 2 x 150 bp reads. The eight sequenced donors were randomly selected healthy volunteers, three men and five women.

A commercial ELISA kit detecting HCMV-specific IgG in serum was used to determine HCMV serostatus. Peripheral blood mononuclear cells were isolated from blood by Ficoll density gradient centrifugation. What the authors observed across the whole study: It remained unclear whether the expanded NKG2C-expressing T cell clones were specific for HCMV antigens. In roughly 6 donors, the dominant CD3+CD56+NKG2C+ clonotypes were found to rank among the top 10 CD8+ clonotypes and to make up 1.0-7.0% of CD8+ T cells. Those dominant clonotypes were again the most abundant among CD3+CD56-NKG2C+ cells in a handful of donors, at about 25-65%.

For CDR1 and CDR2, the germline V gene lists LGHNA and YNFKEQ. The CDR3 starts with the cysteine, ends with the phenylalanine, and has 12 residues. No DNA was logged. This TCR came from a woman between 45 and 60 years old in good health. Donor details come from another sample of the same person, matched by shared clones. The chain is made from TRBV4-2 and TRBJ2-5; there is no DNA to check the TCRdb D call of TRBD1. Sequencing used blood T cells: a sorted CD56 or NKG2C T cell subset, CD4+ or CD8+ T cells, or bulk PBMC T cells (not recorded which). The CDR3 loop reads CASSQDGRVTYF.